This passage covers 9 T cell receptor beta chains from one sample sequenced in a study of blood T cell repertoires in COVID-19. The assay was immunoSEQ multiplex PCR, and TCRdb's table has in-frame clones only and misses some. The data hold 500,000 or so clones, with about nine tenths observed a single time. Source material: PBMCs or T cells enriched from blood (not recorded which). These receptors were collected from a young woman who had recovered from COVID-19.

The chain is built from TRBV10-3 and TRBJ2-7; D possibly corresponds to TRBD2 (6 bases). CDR1 ENHRY and CDR2 SYGVKD come from the germline V gene. V lost 10 bases to trimming and J lost 3 bases, with 13 bases between them. This CDR3 region has 12 residues. The CDR3 nucleotides are TGTGCCACTTCGGACGGGAGCTACGAGCAGTACTTC. Translated, it gives CATSDGSYEQYF.

V usage is TRBV30 and J usage is TRBJ1-3; D is possibly TRBD1 (6 bases). The germline V and J ends were trimmed by 2 bases and 4 bases, with 12 bases remaining between them. The CDR3 runs 14 residues. The germline V gene has CDR1 GTSNPN and CDR2 SVGIG (reference sequence). The CDR3: CAWSWEGGGNTIYF. The DNA for the CDR3 is TGTGCCTGGAGTTGGGAGGGGGGCGGAAACACCATATATTTT.

The chain has TRBV4-1 and TRBJ1-1, with 10 bases fitting TRBD1. The CDR3 has 15 residues. Trimming took 2 bases from V and 6 from J; bases not matched to a gene: 6. Germline assignment: CDR1 MGHRA and CDR2 YSYEKL. The CDR3 here is CASSQPRQGASEAFF. The CDR3 bases are TGCGCCAGCAGCCAACCCCGACAGGGGGCATCTGAAGCTTTCTTT.

The J gene is TRBJ1-1, the V gene TRBV5-6; the match to TRBD1 covers 8 bases. Germline CDR1 SGHDT, CDR2 YYEEEE. CDR3 length equals 14 residues. J was trimmed by 6 bases and V by 0 bases; bases with no gene match: 4. CDR3 protein: CASSLGQGFSEAFF. CDR3 nucleotides: TGTGCCAGCAGCTTGGGACAGGGGTTTTCTGAAGCTTTCTTT.

This sequence joins TRBV11-2 and TRBJ1-6; no definite D call. CDR1 is SGHAT and CDR2 is FQNNGV in the germline V gene. The ends were cut back, 1 base at V and 10 bases at J, with 20 bases in the middle. The CDR3 sequence is 17 residues long. The CDR3 nucleotides are TGTGCCAGCAGCTTAGCGGGGTCGCAGTTAAGCGGGTCACCCCTCCACTTT. As protein: CASSLAGSQLSGSPLHF.

The chain links TRBV11-1 to TRBJ1-1; no clear D gene. Looked up from germline, CDR1 is SGHAT and CDR2 is FQDESV (reference sequence). The V and J ends lost 7 bases and 0 bases respectively, with 9 bases between them. This CDR3 is built from 13 residues. CDR3 in DNA: TGTGCCAGCATGGGCCTCATGAACACTGAAGCTTTCTTT. This codes for CASMGLMNTEAFF.

This clone showed up just once. The rearrangement joins TRBV4-2 to TRBJ2-1; possibly TRBD2 for D (5 bases). The V gene's germline CDR1 is LGHNA and CDR2 YNFKEQ. The CDR3 is 15 amino acids. Between the trimmed V and J ends, which lost 3 bases and 9 bases, there was a span of 18 bases. The CDR3 nucleotides read TGTGCCAGCAGCCAGGAGGACCGCCCCTTTTTTGAGCAGTTCTTC. Protein sequence: CASSQEDRPFFEQFF.

J is TRBJ2-2 and V is TRBV5-1; 9 bases map to TRBD2. CDR1 is SGHRS, CDR2 YFSETQ, per germline. V gave up 4 bases and J gave up 4 bases; unmatched junction bases: 8. CDR3 length equals 16 residues. Here the CDR3 DNA reads TGCGCCAGCAGCCTCCAGGCGGGGGGGCTCACCGGGGAGCTGTTTTTT. It codes for CASSLQAGGLTGELFF.

The CDR3 DNA reads as TGCGCCAGCAGCTTGGAAGGGACAGGGGGACAAGGCTACACCTTC. It translates to CASSLEGTGGQGYTF. The V call is TRBV5-1, the J call TRBJ1-2; the match to TRBD1 covers 11 bases. The CDR3 has 15 residues. V was pared by 0 bases and J by 8 bases, with 6 bases of the junction left unmatched. Germline V gene sequence: CDR1 SGHRS, CDR2 YFSETQ.